The 20 T cell receptor beta chains listed next were all sequenced from one sample in a study of OX40 agonist ivuxolimab in advanced cancers. Using immunoSEQ multiplex PCR, the repertoire was profiled, and TCRdb retains in-frame clones only, with some absent. The sample lists approximately 60,000 clones; 84% were seen once. Specimen: CD4+ or CD8+ T cells sorted from blood, collected in a trial of the OX40 agonist ivuxolimab. The origin of the receptors is an adult with an advanced solid tumor such as melanoma, head and neck, liver or kidney cancer.

This chain joins TRBV7-3 and TRBJ1-1, with 8 positions matching TRBD1. Trimming cost V 4 bases and J 1 base; bases outside gene matches: 5. Germline-derived CDR1 and CDR2 are SGHTA and FQGTGA. This CDR3 is 15 amino acids long. The CDR3 spells CASSSRQGKNTEAFF. The CDR3, as DNA: TGTGCCAGCAGCTCCCGACAGGGGAAGAACACTGAAGCTTTCTTT.

This clone appeared a few times. V is TRBV7-6 and J is TRBJ1-1; no definite D call. Germline CDR1 and CDR2: SGHVS and FNYEAQ. The CDR3 loop spans 13 amino acids. The germline V and J ends were trimmed by 4 bases and 3 bases, with 9 bases remaining between them. CDR3 coding DNA: TGTGCCAGCAGCTCCCACCTTGACACTGAAGCTTTCTTT. This sequence encodes CASSSHLDTEAFF.

The chain has TRBV28 and TRBJ2-7; D ambiguous. With 6 bases removed from V and 1 base from J, the gap between germline ends came to 25 bases. CDR3 size: 18 residues. Germline values: CDR1 MDHEN, CDR2 SYDVKM. CDR3 nucleotide sequence: TGTGCCAGCAGCTGGGGTGGATTAGGTTCTACGAAATCCTACGAGCAGTACTTC. This encodes CASSWGGLGSTKSYEQYF.

The rearrangement links TRBV10-1 to TRBJ2-2; D gene uncertain. Germline loops: CDR1 WNHNN, CDR2 SYGVQD (reference sequence). The CDR3 contains 12 residues. V was shortened by 9 bases and J by 9 bases, with 14 bases between the two germline ends. The CDR3 reads CARLCRTWELFF. The CDR3 bases are TGCGCCAGACTGTGCCGAACGTGGGAGCTGTTTTTT.

The CDR3 loop reads CASRWGRDSPLHF. DNA of the CDR3: TGTGCCAGTCGATGGGGGAGAGATTCACCCCTCCACTTT. The J gene is TRBJ1-6, the V gene TRBV27, with D perhaps TRBD1 (5 bases). The germline V and J ends were trimmed by 9 bases and 8 bases, with 14 bases remaining between them. CDR1 is MNHEY and CDR2 is SMNVEV in the germline V gene (reference sequence). This CDR3 has 13 amino acids.

The CDR3 spells CAWRSGTGGTGELFF. The CDR3 nucleotides are TGTGCCTGGAGATCCGGGACAGGGGGCACCGGGGAGCTGTTTTTT. The chain links TRBV30 to TRBJ2-2; 11 positions agree with TRBD1. The CDR3 runs 15 residues. Trimming cost V 3 bases and J 4 bases; bases outside gene matches: 4. Germline loops: CDR1 GTSNPN, CDR2 SVGIG (reference sequence). Combining the CDR3 with reference TRBV30 and TRBJ2-2 gives the whole variable domain SQTIHQWPATLVQPVGSPLSLECTVEGTSNPNLYWYRQAAGRGLQLLFYSVGIGQISSEVPQNLSASRPQDRQFILSSKKLLLSDSGFYLCAWRSGTGGTGELFFGEGSRLTVL.

V is TRBV27 and J is TRBJ1-5, with 9 bases that match TRBD1. CDR1 MNHEY and CDR2 SMNVEV come from the germline V gene (reference sequence). The CDR3 covers 12 residues. After removal of 8 bases from V and 5 bases from J, the junction contained 1 base not matched to a gene. CDR3 region: CASWDRDQPQHF. For the CDR3, the DNA is TGTGCCAGCTGGGACAGGGATCAGCCCCAGCATTTT.

V and J are TRBV10-3 and TRBJ2-3, with D perhaps TRBD1 (6 bases). The CDR3 covers 15 residues. From germline, CDR1 is ENHRY and CDR2 SYGVKD. V was trimmed by 6 bases and J by 4 bases, leaving 17 bases between them. The CDR3 nucleotides read TGTGCCATCAGAAGGGACACCCCCGGCGCAGATACGCAGTATTTT. Translation: CAIRRDTPGADTQYF.

The chain links TRBV19 to TRBJ1-6, with 7 bases that match TRBD1. The CDR3 runs 15 residues. The V segment lost 4 bases and the J segment 10 bases; nucleotides outside the gene matches: 10. Germline V gives CDR1 LNHDA, CDR2 SQIVND (reference sequence). The DNA for the CDR3 is TGTGCCAGTAGTACTAGACAGGGTCGGCGATCACCCCTCCACTTT. This gives the protein CASSTRQGRRSPLHF.

This clone was observed a few times. V usage is TRBV10-3 and J usage is TRBJ2-3; maybe TRBD2 (5 bases). Germline lookup yields CDR1 ENHRY and CDR2 SYGVKD. Between the trimmed V and J ends, which lost 11 bases and 4 bases, there was a span of 19 bases. This CDR3 spans 14 amino acids. CDR3 bases: TGTGCCGCCCGGGGAGCGGTGGCGGCAGATACGCAGTATTTT. Protein sequence: CAARGAVAADTQYF.

The chain uses TRBV6-5 and TRBJ1-2, with 9 bases aligning to TRBD1. Germline CDR1 reads MNHEY; CDR2 reads SVGAGI. V dropped 0 bases and J dropped 5; count of bases not matched to a gene: 4. The CDR3 runs to 15 residues. CDR3 coding DNA: TGTGCCAGCAGTTACTCGGGACAGGGAGGGTATGGCTACACCTTC. As protein: CASSYSGQGGYGYTF.

V gene TRBV6-7 combines with J gene TRBJ2-7; D remains unclear. TRBV6-7 is an ORF, with its function uncertain. Trimming took 0 bases from V and 3 from J, leaving 18 bases between them. The CDR3 covers 17 residues. CDR3 nucleotides: TGTGCCAGCAGTTACTCGATTTACTCATGGCCCTACTACGAGCAGTACTTC. Translating gives CASSYSIYSWPYYEQYF.

The chain has TRBV5-1 and TRBJ2-1; 8 nucleotides align to TRBD1. The CDR3 is made up of 15 amino acids. The junction had 7 bases not matched to a gene; V was cut back by 0 bases and J by 8 bases. Germline lookup yields CDR1 SGHRS and CDR2 YFSETQ. The CDR3 bases are TGCGCCAGCAGCTTGGCAGGGACAGGTTGGGATGAGCAGTTCTTC. Its translation is CASSLAGTGWDEQFF.

The V call is TRBV5-6, the J call TRBJ1-5, with unresolved D. The V gene's germline CDR1 is SGHDT and CDR2 YYEEEE. V dropped 2 bases and J dropped 4 bases, with 16 bases sitting between them. The CDR3 is 16 residues long. The CDR3 sequence is CASSFRRHLGNQPQHF. As DNA, the CDR3 is TGTGCCAGCAGCTTTCGTAGACATCTGGGGAATCAGCCCCAGCATTTT.

This clone was seen just once. V is TRBV18 and J is TRBJ2-3, with D possibly matching TRBD1 (6 bases). Per germline, CDR1 KGHSH and CDR2 LQKENI. With 3 bases removed from V and 0 bases from J, the gap between germline ends came to 19 bases. This CDR3 is built from 18 residues. CDR3 region: CASSPRPGTFLSTDTQYF. The CDR3 region has the DNA TGTGCCAGCTCACCTCGCCCCGGGACATTCCTTAGCACAGATACGCAGTATTTT.

The V gene is TRBV27, the J gene TRBJ1-4; D unresolved. This CDR3 is built from 11 residues. The V and J ends lost 6 bases and 3 bases respectively, with 2 bases between them. CDR1 and CDR2 from the germline V gene are MNHEY and SMNVEV (reference sequence). CDR3 DNA sequence: TGTGCCAGCAGATCTAATGAAAAACTGTTTTTT. Translated, it gives CASRSNEKLFF.

The chain recombines TRBV7-2 with TRBJ2-6; D gene unclear. Deletions cut 6 bases from V and 1 base from J, with 7 bases between. The CDR3 spans 14 residues. Germline V CDR1 and CDR2: SGHTA, FQGNSA. The CDR3 region has the DNA TGTGCCAGCAGATCCGGATCTGGGGCCAACGTCCTGACTTTC. It is translated as CASRSGSGANVLTF.

J is TRBJ1-2 and V is TRBV20-1, with D unresolved. The V gene's germline CDR1 is DFQATT and CDR2 SNEGSKA (reference sequence). The CDR3 has 11 residues. Deletions cut 4 bases from V and 4 bases from J, with 7 bases between. The CDR3 bases are TGCAGTGCTACGCCCAGCTATGGCTACACCTTC. This translates into CSATPSYGYTF.

The V call is TRBV7-2, the J call TRBJ2-3, with D unclear. Deletions cut 0 bases from V and 6 bases from J, with 13 bases between. This CDR3 region has 15 residues. In germline, CDR1 is SGHTA, CDR2 FQGNSA. The CDR3 here is CASSLASFPRDTQYF. In DNA, the CDR3 is TGTGCCAGCAGCTTAGCCTCTTTCCCCAGGGATACGCAGTATTTT. The full variable domain, completed using reference TRBV7-2 and TRBJ2-3, is GAGVSQSPSNKVTEKGKDVELRCDPISGHTALYWYRQSLGQGLEFLIYFQGNSAPDKSGLPSDRFSAERTGGSVSTLTIQRTQQEDSAVYLCASSLASFPRDTQYFGPGTRLTVL.

The chain employs TRBV2 and TRBJ1-2, with 7 bases fitting TRBD1. CDR1 and CDR2 from the germline V gene are SNHLY and FYNNEI. V trimming: 5 bases; J trimming: 2 bases; junction bases outside the gene matches: 5. The CDR3 sequence is 14 residues long. DNA of the CDR3: TGTGCCAGCAGTCCTAGGGGGCCAAACTATGGCTACACCTTC. Translating it yields CASSPRGPNYGYTF.